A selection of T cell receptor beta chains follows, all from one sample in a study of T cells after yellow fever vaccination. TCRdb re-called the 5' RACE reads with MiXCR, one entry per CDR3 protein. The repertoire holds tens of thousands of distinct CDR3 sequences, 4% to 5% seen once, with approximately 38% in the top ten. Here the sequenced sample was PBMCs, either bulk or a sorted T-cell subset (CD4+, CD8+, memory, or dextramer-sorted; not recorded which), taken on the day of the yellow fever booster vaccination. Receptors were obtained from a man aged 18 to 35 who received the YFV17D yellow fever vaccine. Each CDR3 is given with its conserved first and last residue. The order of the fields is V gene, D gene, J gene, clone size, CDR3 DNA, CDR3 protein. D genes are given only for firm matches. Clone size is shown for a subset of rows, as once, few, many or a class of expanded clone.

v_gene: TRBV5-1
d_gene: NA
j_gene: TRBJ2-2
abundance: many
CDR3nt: TGCGCCAGCAGCTTGACAGCGAACACCGGGGAGCTGTTTTTT
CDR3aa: CASSLTANTGELFF

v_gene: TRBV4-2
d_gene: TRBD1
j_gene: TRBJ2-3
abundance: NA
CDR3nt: TGTGCCAGCAGTCAATTAAACAGGGGGCAGGGGACAGATACGCAGTATTTT
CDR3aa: CASSQLNRGQGTDTQYF

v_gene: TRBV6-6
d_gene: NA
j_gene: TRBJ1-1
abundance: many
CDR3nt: TGTGCCAGCAGAAAATGGGGGGCGAACACTGAAGCTTTCTTT
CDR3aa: CASRKWGANTEAFF

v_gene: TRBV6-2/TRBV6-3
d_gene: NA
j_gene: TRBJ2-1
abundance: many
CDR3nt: TGTGCCAGCAGTTTGGTCCATGAGCAGTTCTTC
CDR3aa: CASSLVHEQFF

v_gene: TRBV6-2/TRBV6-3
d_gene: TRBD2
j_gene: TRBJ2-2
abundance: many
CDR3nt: TGTGCCAGCAGTTACTCGACTAGCGGGGGAATCGGGGAGCTGTTTTTT
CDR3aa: CASSYSTSGGIGELFF

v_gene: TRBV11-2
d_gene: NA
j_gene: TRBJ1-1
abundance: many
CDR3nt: TGTGCCAGCAGCCCCAGCTTTAGACAGATCATGAACACTGAAGCTTTCTTT
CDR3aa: CASSPSFRQIMNTEAFF

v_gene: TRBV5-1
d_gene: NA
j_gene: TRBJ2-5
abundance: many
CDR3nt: TGCGCCAGCAGCTTGCTGCCCCTTGGGCAGAAAGAGACCCAGTACTTC
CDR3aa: CASSLLPLGQKETQYF

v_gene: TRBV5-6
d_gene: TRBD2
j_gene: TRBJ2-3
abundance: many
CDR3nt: TGTGCCAGCAGCTTCTGGGGACTACTACGCACAGATACGCAGTATTTT
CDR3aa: CASSFWGLLRTDTQYF

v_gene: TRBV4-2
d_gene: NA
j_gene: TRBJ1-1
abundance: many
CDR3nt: TGTGCCAGCAGCCAAGATAGGCAACATACCCCTGAAGCTTTCTTT
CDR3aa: CASSQDRQHTPEAFF

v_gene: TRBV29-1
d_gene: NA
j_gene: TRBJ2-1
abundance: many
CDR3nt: TGCAGCGTTGATAATCCGGGACCTCCGGGACCTCGGGGGAGGAATGAGCAGTTCTTC
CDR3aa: CSVDNPGPPGPRGRNEQFF

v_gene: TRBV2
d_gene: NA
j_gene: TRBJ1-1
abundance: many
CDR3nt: TGTGCCAGCAGTGTTGGGTGGAACACTGAAGCTTTCTTT
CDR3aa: CASSVGWNTEAFF

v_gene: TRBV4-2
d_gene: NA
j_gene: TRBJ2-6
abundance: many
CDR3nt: TGTGCCAGCAGCCAAGACATCAACTCTGGGGCCAACGTCCTGACTTTC
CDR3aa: CASSQDINSGANVLTF

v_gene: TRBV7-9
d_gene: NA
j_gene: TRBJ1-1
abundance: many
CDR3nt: TGTGCCAGCAGCCCTACTAGGATTCTCAACACTGAAGTTTTCTTT
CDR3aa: CASSPTRILNTEVFF

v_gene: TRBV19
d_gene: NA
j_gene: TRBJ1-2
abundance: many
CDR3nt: TGTGCCAGTAGAATGTTCCAGGGAGCTAACTATGGCTACACCTTC
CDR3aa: CASRMFQGANYGYTF

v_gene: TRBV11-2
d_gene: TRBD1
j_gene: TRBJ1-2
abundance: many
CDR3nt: TGTGCCAGCAGCCGTGAGAGGACAGGCTATGGCTACACCTTC
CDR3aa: CASSRERTGYGYTF

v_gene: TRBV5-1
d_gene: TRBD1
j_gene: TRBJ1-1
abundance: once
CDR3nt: TGCGCCAGCAGCCTCGACAGGGGCTACGGCACTGAAGCTTTCTTT
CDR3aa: CASSLDRGYGTEAFF

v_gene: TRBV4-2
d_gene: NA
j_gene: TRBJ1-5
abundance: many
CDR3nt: TGTGCCAGCAGCCAAGAGGATGGGGATCAGCCCCAGCATTTT
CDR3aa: CASSQEDGDQPQHF

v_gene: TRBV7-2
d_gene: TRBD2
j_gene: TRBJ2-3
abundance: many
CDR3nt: TGTGCCAGCAGCGTTCAGACGGGACTAGCGGGGGGGGCAGATACGCAGTATTTT
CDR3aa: CASSVQTGLAGGADTQYF

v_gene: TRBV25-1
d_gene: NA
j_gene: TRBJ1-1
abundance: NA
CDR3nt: TGTGCCAGTAAGAACCCCGGGGAGCCTGAAGCTTTCTTT
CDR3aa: CASKNPGEPEAFF

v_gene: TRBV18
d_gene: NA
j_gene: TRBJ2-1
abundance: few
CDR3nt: TGTGCCAGCTCTCGAGGATACAATGAGCAGTTCTTC
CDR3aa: CASSRGYNEQFF

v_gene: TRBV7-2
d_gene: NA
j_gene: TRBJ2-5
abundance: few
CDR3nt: TGTGCCAGCCGGGGGAGTGGGACCCAGTACTTC
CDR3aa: CASRGSGTQYF

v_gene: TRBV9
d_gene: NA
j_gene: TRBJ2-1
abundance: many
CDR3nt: TGTGCCAGCAGCCCCAAGGGGGGGGGGGCATCGGATGAGCAGTTCTTC
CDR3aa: CASSPKGGGASDEQFF

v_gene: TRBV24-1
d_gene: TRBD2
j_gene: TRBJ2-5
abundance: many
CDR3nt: TGTGCCACCAGTGAGGGGTTACTAGCGGACCAAGAGACCCAGTACTTC
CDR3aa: CATSEGLLADQETQYF

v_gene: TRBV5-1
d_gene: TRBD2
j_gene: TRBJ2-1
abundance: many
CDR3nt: TGCGCCAGCGGTACTAGCGGGGGGGCCGGGAATGAGCAGTTCTTC
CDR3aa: CASGTSGGAGNEQFF

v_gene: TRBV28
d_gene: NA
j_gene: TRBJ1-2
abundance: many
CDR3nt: TGTGCCAGCAGTTTTCGTGCTGCGCAAGATGGCTACACCTTC
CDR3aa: CASSFRAAQDGYTF

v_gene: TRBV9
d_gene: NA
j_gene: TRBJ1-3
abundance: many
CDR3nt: TGTGCCAGCAGCGTAGAGCGGGCCCGAAACACCATATATTTT
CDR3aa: CASSVERARNTIYF

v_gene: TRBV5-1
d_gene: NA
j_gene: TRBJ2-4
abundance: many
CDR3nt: TGCGCCAGCAGCGGGGGGGCCGGGGTAAACATTCAGTACTTC
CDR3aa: CASSGGAGVNIQYF

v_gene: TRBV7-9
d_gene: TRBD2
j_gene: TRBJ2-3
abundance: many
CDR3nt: TGTGCCAGCAGCTCGGGGACTAGCGGGGGGGCGAGTACAGGCACAGATACGCAGTATTTT
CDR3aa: CASSSGTSGGASTGTDTQYF

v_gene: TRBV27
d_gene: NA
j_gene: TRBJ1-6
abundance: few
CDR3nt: TGTGCCAGCAGTTCAGGGCACTATAATTCACCCCTCCACTTT
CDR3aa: CASSSGHYNSPLHF

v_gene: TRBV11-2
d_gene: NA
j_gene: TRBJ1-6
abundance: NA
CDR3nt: TGTGCCAGCAGCCCCCGACACCTGAGGAGTTCACCCCTCCACTTT
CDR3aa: CASSPRHLRSSPLHF

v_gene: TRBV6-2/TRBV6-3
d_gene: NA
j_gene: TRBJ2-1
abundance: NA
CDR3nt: TGTGCCAGCCTTGGGATTCAGGACAGCTACTCCTACAATGAGCAGTTCTTC
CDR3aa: CASLGIQDSYSYNEQFF

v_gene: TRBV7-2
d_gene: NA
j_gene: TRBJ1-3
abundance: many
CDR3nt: TGTGCCAGCAGCATTGGACAATTCTCTGGAAACACCATATATTTT
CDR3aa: CASSIGQFSGNTIYF

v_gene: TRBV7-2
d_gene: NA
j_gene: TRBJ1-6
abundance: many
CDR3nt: TGTGCCAGCAGCTTAAGGGCCTCTAATTCACCCCTCCACTTT
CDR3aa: CASSLRASNSPLHF

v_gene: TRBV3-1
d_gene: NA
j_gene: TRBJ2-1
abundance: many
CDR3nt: TGTGCCAGCAGCCAAGGGGTCGAAGCTGAGCAGTTCTTC
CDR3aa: CASSQGVEAEQFF

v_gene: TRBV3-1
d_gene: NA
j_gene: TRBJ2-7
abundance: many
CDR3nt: TGTGCCAGCAGGAACGCCTACGAGCAGTACTTC
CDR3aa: CASRNAYEQYF

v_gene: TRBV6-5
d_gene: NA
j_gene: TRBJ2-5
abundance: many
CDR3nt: TGTGCCAGCAGTTACTCTGGGACTGAGCCATCGGTCCAGTACTTC
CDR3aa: CASSYSGTEPSVQYF

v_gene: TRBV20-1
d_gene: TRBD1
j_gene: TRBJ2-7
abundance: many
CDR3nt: TGCAGTGCTGTCCGGGACAGATACTACGAGCAGTACTTC
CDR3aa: CSAVRDRYYEQYF

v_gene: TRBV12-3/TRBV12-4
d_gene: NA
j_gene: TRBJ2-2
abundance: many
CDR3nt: TGTGCCAGCAGTTTAGCGGGTCGGAACACCGGGGAGCTGTTTTTT
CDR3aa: CASSLAGRNTGELFF

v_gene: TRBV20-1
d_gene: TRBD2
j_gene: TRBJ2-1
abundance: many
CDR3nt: TGCAGTGCTTGGGACTACATATACAATGAGCAGTTCTTC
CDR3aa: CSAWDYIYNEQFF

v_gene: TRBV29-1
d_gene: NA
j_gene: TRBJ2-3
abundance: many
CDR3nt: TGCAGCGTTGCCTTAAGACGAGGGGGCACAGATACGCAGTATTTT
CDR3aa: CSVALRRGGTDTQYF

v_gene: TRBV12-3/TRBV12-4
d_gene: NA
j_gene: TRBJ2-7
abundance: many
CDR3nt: TGTGCCAGCAGTTTAAGTTCAGGGTACTACGAGCAGTACTTC
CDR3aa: CASSLSSGYYEQYF

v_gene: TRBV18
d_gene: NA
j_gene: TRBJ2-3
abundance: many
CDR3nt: TGTGCCAGCTCCCCTAGGCCGGGGAACACAGATACGCAGTATTTT
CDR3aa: CASSPRPGNTDTQYF

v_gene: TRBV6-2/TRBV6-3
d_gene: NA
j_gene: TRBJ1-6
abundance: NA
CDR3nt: TGTGCCAGCAGTTTCCCCGAAGCTTCGGCACCCCTCCACTTT
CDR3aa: CASSFPEASAPLHF

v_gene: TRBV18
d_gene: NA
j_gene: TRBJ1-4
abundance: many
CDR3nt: TGTGCCAGCTACCCGGCTCAACAGATCTCGCGGGAAAAACTGTTTTTT
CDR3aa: CASYPAQQISREKLFF

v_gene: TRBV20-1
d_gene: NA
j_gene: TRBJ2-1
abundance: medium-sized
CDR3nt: TGCAGTGCGAACCACCCCTACGGGGGCTCCTACAATGAGCAGTTCTTC
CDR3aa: CSANHPYGGSYNEQFF

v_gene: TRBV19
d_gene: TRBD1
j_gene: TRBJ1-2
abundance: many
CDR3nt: TGTGCCAGTAGTCTACAGCGCAGGGGGCTCGATGGCTACACCTTC
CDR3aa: CASSLQRRGLDGYTF

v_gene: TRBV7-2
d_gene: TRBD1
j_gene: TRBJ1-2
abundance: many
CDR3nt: TGTGCCAGCAGCTGGGGACAGCCCGGCAGCTATGGCTACACCTTC
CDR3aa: CASSWGQPGSYGYTF

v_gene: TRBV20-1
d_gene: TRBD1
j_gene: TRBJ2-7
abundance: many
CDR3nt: TGCAGTGCCTTGTCGGGACAGGGTACCTCCTACGAGCAGTACTTC
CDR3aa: CSALSGQGTSYEQYF

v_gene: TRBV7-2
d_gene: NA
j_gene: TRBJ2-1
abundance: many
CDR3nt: TGTGCCAGCAGCTTAGCGATACGGTCGCAGTTCTTC
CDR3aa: CASSLAIRSQFF

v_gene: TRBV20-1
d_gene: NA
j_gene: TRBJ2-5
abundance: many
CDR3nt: TGCAGTGCTCCCGGGGGTAGCGGTACGGGGGAGACCCAGTACTTC
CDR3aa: CSAPGGSGTGETQYF

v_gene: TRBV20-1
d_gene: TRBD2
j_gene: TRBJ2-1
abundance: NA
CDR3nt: TGCAGTGCTCCCATAGCGGGGGGTCTCCTGGGTGAGCAGTTCTTC
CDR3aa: CSAPIAGGLLGEQFF

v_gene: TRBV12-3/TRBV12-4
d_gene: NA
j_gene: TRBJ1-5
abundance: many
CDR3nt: TGTGCCAGCAGTTGGGGACAAAGGCTCCGGCAAACCCAGCCCCAGCATTTT
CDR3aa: CASSWGQRLRQTQPQHF

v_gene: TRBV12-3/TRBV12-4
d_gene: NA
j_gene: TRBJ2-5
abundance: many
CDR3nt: TGTGCCAGCAGTCAAGGACCCTCAGAGACCCAGTACTTC
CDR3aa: CASSQGPSETQYF

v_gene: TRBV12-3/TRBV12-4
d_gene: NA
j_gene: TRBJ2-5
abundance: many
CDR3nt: TGTGCCAGCAGTCGACTTACAGGGATTCACTTC
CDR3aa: CASSRLTGIHF

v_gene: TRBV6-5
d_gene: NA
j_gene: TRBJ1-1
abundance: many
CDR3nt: TGTGCCAGCAGTTACTCGACAAGCCTCGGGGGAGGCGGGACTGAAGCTTTCTTT
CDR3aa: CASSYSTSLGGGGTEAFF

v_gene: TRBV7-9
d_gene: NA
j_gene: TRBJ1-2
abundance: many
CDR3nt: TGTGCCAGCAGCCCCGGAGGGCCTAATAACTATGGCTACACCTTC
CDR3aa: CASSPGGPNNYGYTF

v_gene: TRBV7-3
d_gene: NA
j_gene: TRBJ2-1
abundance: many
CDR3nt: TGTGCCAGCAGCCCTAATCCCGGACTACACTACAATGAGCAGTTCTTC
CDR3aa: CASSPNPGLHYNEQFF

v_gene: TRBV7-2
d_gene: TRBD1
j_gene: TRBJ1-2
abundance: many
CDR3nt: TGTGCCAGCAGCTTATTCGGACAGGCGGAGGGTGGCTACACCTTC
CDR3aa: CASSLFGQAEGGYTF

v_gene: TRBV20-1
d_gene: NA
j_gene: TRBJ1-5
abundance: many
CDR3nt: TGCAGTGCTAGAGTGTCACGATACAATCAGCCCCAGCATTTT
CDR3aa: CSARVSRYNQPQHF

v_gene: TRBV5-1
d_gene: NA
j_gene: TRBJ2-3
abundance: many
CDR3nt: TGCGCCAGCAGCGAGCAGGTTGGAGATACGCAGTATTTT
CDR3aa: CASSEQVGDTQYF